One T cell receptor (beta chain) is described in this entry. No antigen is known for it. The sample is drawn from a study of persistence of HIV-infected CD4 T cells. The libraries were made with immunoSEQ version 4 in survey mode. TCRdb's copy holds only in-frame clones and misses some; the assay was immunoSEQ multiplex PCR. The table includes over 60,000 clones, less than 85% detected once. Overlapping HIV-1 Gag 15-mer peptides at 0.95 to 1 ug per peptide per mL were used. Memory cells lacking CD40L and CD69 with high CD45RO were sorted. Trimming cost V 4 bases and J 5 bases, with 23 bases left between them. The CDR3 runs 17 residues. CDR1 and CDR2 from the germline V gene are MNHNS and SASEGT. Study outcomes and limitations: Bulk TCR data could not be restricted to HIV-1-infected CMV-responding cells. Antigen-responding cells were enriched for degenerate expanded CDR3beta sequences.

The chain links TRBV6-1 to TRBJ1-2, with D tentatively TRBD1 (5 bases). Sequenced material: CD4+ T cells sorted from PBMCs after approximately 20-hour stimulation, taken from a patient who received antiretroviral therapy. This TCR came from an adult man with HIV who was CMV-seropositive. The CDR3 nucleotides are TGTGCCAGCAGTGTTAGCCCCGGGACGGTGACGGGATATGGCTACACCTTC. Translated: CASSVSPGTVTGYGYTF.